The 9 T cell receptor beta chains below come from one sample, sequenced in a study of T cells in Graves' hyperthyroidism and ophthalmopathy. Amplification of TCR beta CDR3 regions was performed using RNA transcripts as template. During a first-round RT-PCR of the TCR CDR3, the HTBI primer set was used. TCRdb recomputed calls from the multiplex PCR reads with MiXCR, one row per CDR3 protein. The sample yields roughly 360,000 distinct CDR3 sequences, roughly 12% seen once. Sequenced input: blood. These receptors were taken from a man aged 25-40 years with Graves' hyperthyroidism that later progressed to Graves' ophthalmopathy.

This clonotype has ten or more counts. This chain joins TRBV20-1 and TRBJ1-2, with unresolved D. V lost 5 bases, J lost 9 bases, and 7 bases lay in between. Per the germline V gene, CDR1 is DFQATT and CDR2 is SNEGSKA (reference sequence). CDR3 length: 9 amino acids. The CDR3 sequence is CSAEISYTF. The DNA for the CDR3 is TGCAGTGCTGAAATTAGCTACACCTTC.

This clonotype was recorded at least ten times. CDR3 protein: CASGLGDRGQETQYF. In DNA form, the CDR3 reads TGTGCTAGTGGTTTGGGCGACAGGGGCCAAGAGACCCAGTACTTC. The chain is built from TRBV12-5 and TRBJ2-5; TRBD1 matches 8 bases. Germline values: CDR1 LGHNT, CDR2 FRNRAP. Unmatched junction bases numbered 2, after V lost 1 base and J lost 1 base. The CDR3 length is 15 residues.

In this sample, this clonotype turned up many times. The chain uses TRBV20-1 and TRBJ2-7; 12 bases fit TRBD1. Looked up from germline, CDR1 is DFQATT and CDR2 is SNEGSKA (reference sequence). There are 14 residues in the CDR3. V lost 6 bases, J lost 2 bases, and 5 bases stayed unmatched. The CDR3 is CSASGTGGPYEQYF. In DNA, the CDR3 is TGCAGTGCATCCGGGACAGGGGGCCCCTACGAGCAGTACTTC.

This clonotype was seen repeatedly, ten times or more. The chain couples TRBV6-1 to TRBJ2-2; no clear D. The germline V gene has CDR1 MNHNS and CDR2 SASEGT. Trimming cost V 5 bases and J 0 bases, with 7 bases left between them. The CDR3 contains 14 residues. CDR3 coding DNA: TGTGCCAGCAGTAGGGTACCGAACACCGGGGAGCTGTTTTTT. Amino acid sequence: CASSRVPNTGELFF.

The rearrangement joins TRBV20-1 to TRBJ1-6; a weak D match, TRBD1 (6 bases). The CDR3 extends over 13 amino acids. CDR1 and CDR2 from the germline V gene are DFQATT and SNEGSKA (reference sequence). Deletions cut 3 bases from V and 7 bases from J, with 10 bases between. The CDR3 here is CSARGGPNSPLHF. CDR3 in DNA: TGCAGTGCTAGGGGGGGCCCCAATTCACCCCTCCACTTT.

This clonotype came up many times. V usage is TRBV15 and J usage is TRBJ1-5; 7 bases are shared with TRBD1. The CDR3 sequence is 16 residues long. Germline V gene sequence: CDR1 LNHNV, CDR2 YYDKDF (reference sequence). J lost 7 bases, V lost 3 bases, and 12 bases had no gene match. CDR3 region: CATSSYWDSRLQPQHF. DNA of the CDR3: TGTGCCACCAGCAGCTATTGGGACAGCCGTTTACAGCCCCAGCATTTT.

This clonotype came up a few times. The V and J genes are TRBV2 and TRBJ2-7; D not resolved. Germline CDR1 reads SNHLY; CDR2 reads FYNNEI. Trimming pared 2 bases from V and 4 bases from J, leaving 9 bases between. The CDR3 runs to 13 residues. This chain's CDR3 is CASSERVGYEQYF. The DNA of the CDR3 is TGTGCCAGCAGTGAAAGGGTAGGATACGAGCAGTACTTC.

The table lists this clonotype with many counts. The rearrangement links TRBV11-2 to TRBJ2-2; 8 bases line up with TRBD2. The V and J ends lost 7 bases and 6 bases, in that order; junction bases with no gene match: 13. The length of the CDR3 is 16 residues. CDR1 is SGHAT and CDR2 is FQNNGV in the germline V gene. The DNA for the CDR3 is TGTGCCAGCATCTTCTCCGGGACTAGGGTCTCCGGGGAGCTGTTTTTT. Translated: CASIFSGTRVSGELFF.

This clonotype was recorded at least ten times. The chain couples TRBV20-1 to TRBJ1-2; the D is unclear. Germline values: CDR1 DFQATT, CDR2 SNEGSKA (reference sequence). The V end lost 3 bases, the J end lost 6 bases, and 11 bases lay between the germline ends. The CDR3 is 12 amino acids. The CDR3 nucleotides are TGCAGTGCTAGTCTCCGCCAAGATGGCTACACCTTC. Translation: CSASLRQDGYTF.